The clone carrying this T cell receptor beta chain was observed a few times. This entry comes from a study of regulatory T cells in long-lasting Graves disease. Time point reported: newly diagnosed GD, antithyroid drugs for less than 3 months. Construction of the TCR library relied on RNA isolated from PBMCs. Combining iRepertoire HTBI primers with Arm-PCR of CDR3 regions, the authors built TCR beta libraries. TCRdb used MiXCR to reprocess the multiplex PCR reads, holding one entry per CDR3 protein. The repertoire consists of about 420,000 distinct CDR3 sequences, with roughly 17% occurring once and the leading ten covering 20% to 25%. The same specimen was also included in a second study, on T cells in Graves' hyperthyroidism and ophthalmopathy.

The source is a woman younger than 35 with Graves disease. This specimen was peripheral blood mononuclear cells (PBMCs), taken at new diagnosis, from a patient treated with antithyroid drugs.

CDR3 bases: TGTGCCAGCACTGGCCTCTCGGCGCAGTATTTT. Translation: CASTGLSAQYF. The chain recombines TRBV3-1 with TRBJ2-3; no firm D call. Germline lookup yields CDR1 LGHDT and CDR2 YNNKEL (reference sequence). The CDR3 totals 11 residues. V shed 7 bases and J shed 10 bases, with 12 bases lying between them.